This T cell receptor beta chain was recorded in a study of blood T cell repertoires in COVID-19 (dated by TCRdb to 2020 to 2022). In the study overall: Collaborator samples came from the United States, Italy and Spain and covered acute and convalescent phases of COVID-19. The material from the prospective study consisted of cDNA or gDNA derived from T cells, B-cell-depleted T cells, or PBMCs. The repertoires were made available in a free public database intended to serve as a resource for research on the immune response to SARS-CoV-2. The sample metadata nearly always contained a de-identified subject ID, COVID-19 status, age in years and sex. Subjects who had been exposed to COVID-19, were actively infected with it, or had recovered from it provided the deeply sampled blood TCRbeta repertoires that made up the dataset. Where available, HLA class I and class II types were taken from metadata supplied by the sample provider and were not determined by assay-based typing. The samples were drawn from the first 160 participants of the ongoing ImmuneRACE study and from 1,254 subjects provided by 6 global collaborators.

The paper as a whole reports these results and caveats: Clinical and demographic metadata were provided uncurated, with the amount varying by source and participant.

The immunoSEQ Assay, a bias-controlled multiplex PCR, was used to amplify TCRbeta CDR3 regions from genomic DNA. The authors' pipeline ran thus. The number of nucleated cells in each sample was estimated from the amplification of reference gene primers within the assay. Sequence reads were collapsed and filtered to measure the absolute abundance of every unique TCRbeta CDR3 rearrangement. Productive Simpson clonality was computed per sample as the square root of Simpson's diversity index over productive rearrangements. The table comes from immuneACCESS by way of TCRdb, which keeps in-frame sequences with V and J called. Part of the clones is missing from these tables; in studies checked, under half for an unresolved V gene and the rest for unknown reasons. D and trimming were read from the DNA, whereas the V and J calls and clone size are those reported in that table. For this sample there are about 120,000 clones; roughly 85% appear just once. The ten most abundant clones make up 3.4% of the sample.

The collaborating institutions used their own protocols to collect whole blood in K2EDTA tubes. Collaborator samples were shipped for TCRbeta analysis as frozen whole blood, isolated PBMCs, or DNA extracted from either sample type. Regarding this clone: No antigen is known for it. No base quality values were provided; no much bigger clone lies one nucleotide off.

This clonotype was obtained from a man aged 35 to 55 with acute or convalescent COVID-19. The specimen was peripheral blood.

CDR3 protein: CASSPGQGPYEQYF. The sequenced DNA is TGTGCCAGCAGCCCAGGACAGGGTCCCTACGAGCAGTACTTC. The rearranged chain carries TRBV9 and TRBJ2-7; the central 8 bases match TRBD1. V is trimmed back by 4 bases and J by 2 bases, and the junction contains 5 bases that no gene match accounts for. Taken from the germline V gene, the CDR1 and CDR2 loops are SGDLS and YYNGEE. The CDR3 starts with the cysteine, ends with the phenylalanine, and has 14 residues. The CDR3 DNA has 42 bases and is translated from base 1.